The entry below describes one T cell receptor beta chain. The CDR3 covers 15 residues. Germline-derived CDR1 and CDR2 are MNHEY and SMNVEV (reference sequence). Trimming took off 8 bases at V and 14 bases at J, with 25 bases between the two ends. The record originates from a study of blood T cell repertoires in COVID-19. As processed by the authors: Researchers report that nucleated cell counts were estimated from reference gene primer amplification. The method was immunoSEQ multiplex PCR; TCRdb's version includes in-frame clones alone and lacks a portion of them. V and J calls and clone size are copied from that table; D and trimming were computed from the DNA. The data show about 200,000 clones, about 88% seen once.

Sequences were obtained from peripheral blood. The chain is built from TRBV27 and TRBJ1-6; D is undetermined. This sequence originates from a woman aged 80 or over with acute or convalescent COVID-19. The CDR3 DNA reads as TGTGCCAGCTCCCGGGAAGACGATGCGTTAATGACCCTCCACTTT. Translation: CASSREDDALMTLHF.